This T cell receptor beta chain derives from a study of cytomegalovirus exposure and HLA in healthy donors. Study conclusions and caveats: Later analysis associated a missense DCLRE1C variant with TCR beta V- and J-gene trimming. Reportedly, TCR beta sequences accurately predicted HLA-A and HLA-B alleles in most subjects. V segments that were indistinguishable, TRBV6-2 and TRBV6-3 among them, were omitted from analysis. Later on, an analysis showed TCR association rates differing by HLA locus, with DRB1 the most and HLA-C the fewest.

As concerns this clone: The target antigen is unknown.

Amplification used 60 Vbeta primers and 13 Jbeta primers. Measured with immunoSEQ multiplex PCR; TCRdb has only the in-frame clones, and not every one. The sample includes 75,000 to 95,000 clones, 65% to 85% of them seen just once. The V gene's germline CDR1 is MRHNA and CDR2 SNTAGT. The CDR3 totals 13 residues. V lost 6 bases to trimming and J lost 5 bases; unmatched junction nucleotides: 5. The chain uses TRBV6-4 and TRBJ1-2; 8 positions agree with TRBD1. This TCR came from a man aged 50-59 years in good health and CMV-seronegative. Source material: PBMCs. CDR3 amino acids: CASSPTGGYGYTF. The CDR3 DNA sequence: TGTGCCAGCAGCCCAACAGGGGGGTATGGCTACACCTTC.